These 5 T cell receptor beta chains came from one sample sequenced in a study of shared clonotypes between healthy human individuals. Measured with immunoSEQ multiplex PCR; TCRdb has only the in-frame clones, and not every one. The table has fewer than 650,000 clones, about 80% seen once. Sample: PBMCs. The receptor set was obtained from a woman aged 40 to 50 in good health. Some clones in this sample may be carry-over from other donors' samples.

This CDR3 reads CASSSPSDSLYRGSYGYTF. In DNA form, the CDR3 reads TGTGCCAGCTCGTCCCCCTCTGACAGCCTATACCGCGGGTCCTATGGCTACACCTTC. The rearrangement links TRBV18 to TRBJ1-2; D might be TRBD1 (5 bases). Trimming removed 6 bases at V and 4 bases at J, with 30 bases between. The V gene's germline CDR1 is KGHSH and CDR2 LQKENI. The CDR3 is 19 amino acids.

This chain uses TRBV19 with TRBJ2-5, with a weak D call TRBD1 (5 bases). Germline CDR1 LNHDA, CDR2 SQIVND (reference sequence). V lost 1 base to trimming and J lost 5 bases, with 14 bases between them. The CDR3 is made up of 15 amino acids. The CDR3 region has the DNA TGTGCCAGTAGTATAGGCAGGGCGAGCTTGGAGACCCAGTACTTC. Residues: CASSIGRASLETQYF.

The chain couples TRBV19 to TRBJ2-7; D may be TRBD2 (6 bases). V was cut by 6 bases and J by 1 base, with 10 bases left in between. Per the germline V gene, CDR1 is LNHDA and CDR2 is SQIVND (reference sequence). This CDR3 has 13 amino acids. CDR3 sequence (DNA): TGTGCCAGTAGGCTAAGCGGGTCCTACGAGCAGTACTTC. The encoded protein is CASRLSGSYEQYF.

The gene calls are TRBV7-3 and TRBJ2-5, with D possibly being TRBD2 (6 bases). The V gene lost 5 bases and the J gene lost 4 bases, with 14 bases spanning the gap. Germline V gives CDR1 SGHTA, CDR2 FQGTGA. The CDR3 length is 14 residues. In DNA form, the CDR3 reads TGTGCCAGCAGCCCGAGCGGGCAGCGAGAGACCCAGTACTTC. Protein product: CASSPSGQRETQYF.

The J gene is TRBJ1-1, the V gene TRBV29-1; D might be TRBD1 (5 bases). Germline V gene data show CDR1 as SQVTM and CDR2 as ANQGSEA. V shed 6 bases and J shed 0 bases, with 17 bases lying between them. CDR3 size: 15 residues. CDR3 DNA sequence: TGCAGCGTCGGTCCGGGACTCAAGATGAACACTGAAGCTTTCTTT. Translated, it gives CSVGPGLKMNTEAFF.